The rows below give T cell receptor beta chains drawn from one sample of a study of graft-versus-host responses after intestinal transplantation. Profiled with immunoSEQ multiplex PCR; TCRdb holds only in-frame clones, not every one. The table records some 40,000 clones, 89% of them present only once. Material: PBMCs, obtained 267 days after transplant. Receptors originate from a human patient who received an intestinal transplant, so some T cells may come from the graft donor. Both conserved end residues are part of each CDR3. Each record gives: clone size, D gene, J gene, V gene, CDR3 protein, CDR3 DNA. The D gene is left open where the match is weak. Where a row states a size, it is once, few, many or the class of an expanded clone; other rows omit it.

clone size: .; D gene: .; J gene: TRBJ1-2; V gene: TRBV6-1; CDR3 protein: CASRDFRGYTF; CDR3 DNA: TGTGCCAGCAGGGACTTTAGGGGCTACACCTTC
clone size: .; D gene: .; J gene: TRBJ2-3; V gene: TRBV6-1; CDR3 protein: CASSNNRDTQYF; CDR3 DNA: TGTGCCAGCAGTAATAACAGGGATACGCAGTATTTT
clone size: .; D gene: .; J gene: TRBJ2-5; V gene: TRBV10-2; CDR3 protein: CASGFVGQETQYF; CDR3 DNA: TGCGCCAGCGGTTTTGTTGGGCAAGAGACCCAGTACTTC
clone size: .; D gene: .; J gene: TRBJ2-6; V gene: TRBV27; CDR3 protein: CASSRTTGISLSGANVLTF; CDR3 DNA: TGTGCCAGCAGCCGCACAACAGGGATCTCTCTCTCTGGGGCCAACGTCCTGACTTTC
clone size: .; D gene: .; J gene: TRBJ2-1; V gene: TRBV11-2; CDR3 protein: CASSLGRSTLEFF; CDR3 DNA: TGTGCCAGCAGCCTGGGCAGGTCGACCTTGGAGTTCTTC
clone size: few; D gene: .; J gene: TRBJ2-1; V gene: TRBV6-1; CDR3 protein: CASSEVGPAFGQQFF; CDR3 DNA: TGTGCCAGCAGTGAAGTCGGGCCTGCATTCGGTCAGCAGTTCTTC
clone size: .; D gene: TRBD1; J gene: TRBJ1-2; V gene: TRBV2; CDR3 protein: CATSKGQGATYGYTF; CDR3 DNA: TGTGCCACTTCAAAGGGACAGGGGGCGACCTATGGCTACACCTTC
clone size: .; D gene: .; J gene: TRBJ1-2; V gene: TRBV4-1; CDR3 protein: CASSQTAQGDYGYTF; CDR3 DNA: TGCGCCAGCAGCCAAACAGCCCAAGGGGACTATGGCTACACCTTC
clone size: .; D gene: .; J gene: TRBJ1-3; V gene: TRBV4-1; CDR3 protein: CASSLLSGTGNTIYF; CDR3 DNA: TGCGCCAGCAGCCTTCTGTCGGGAACTGGAAACACCATATATTTT
clone size: .; D gene: TRBD2; J gene: TRBJ2-1; V gene: TRBV7-6; CDR3 protein: CASSIKAGGDEQFF; CDR3 DNA: TGTGCCAGCAGCATAAAAGCTGGGGGGGATGAGCAGTTCTTC